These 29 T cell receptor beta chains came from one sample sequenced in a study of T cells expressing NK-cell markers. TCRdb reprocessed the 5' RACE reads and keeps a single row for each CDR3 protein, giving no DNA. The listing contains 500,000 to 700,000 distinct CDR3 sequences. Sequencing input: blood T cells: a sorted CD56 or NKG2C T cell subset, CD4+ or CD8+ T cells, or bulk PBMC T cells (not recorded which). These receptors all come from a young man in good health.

The CDR3 sequence: CASSREDRGSNTGELFF. The chain uses TRBV4-3 and TRBJ2-2; TCRdb's D call, TRBD1, is unchecked because there is no DNA. Germline V gene data show CDR1 as LGHNA and CDR2 as YSLEER. This CDR3 spans 17 amino acids.

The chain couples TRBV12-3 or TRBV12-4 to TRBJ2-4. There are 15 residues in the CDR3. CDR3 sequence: CASSPNKLAKNIQYF.

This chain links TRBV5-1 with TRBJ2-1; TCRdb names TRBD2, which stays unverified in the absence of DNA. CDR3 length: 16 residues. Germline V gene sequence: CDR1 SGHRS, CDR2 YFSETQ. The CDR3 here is CASSLLAGASYNEQFF.

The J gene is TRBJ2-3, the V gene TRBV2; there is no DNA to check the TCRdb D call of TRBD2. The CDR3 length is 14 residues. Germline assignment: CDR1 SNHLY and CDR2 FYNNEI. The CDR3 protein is CARPGLAETDTQYF.

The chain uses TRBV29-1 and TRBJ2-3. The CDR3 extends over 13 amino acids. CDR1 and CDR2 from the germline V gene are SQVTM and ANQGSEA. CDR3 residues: CSVARVEADTQYF.

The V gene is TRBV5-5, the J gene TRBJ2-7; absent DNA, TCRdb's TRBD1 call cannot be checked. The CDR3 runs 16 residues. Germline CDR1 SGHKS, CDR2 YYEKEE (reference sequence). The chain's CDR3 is CASSSEDRLSSYEQYF.

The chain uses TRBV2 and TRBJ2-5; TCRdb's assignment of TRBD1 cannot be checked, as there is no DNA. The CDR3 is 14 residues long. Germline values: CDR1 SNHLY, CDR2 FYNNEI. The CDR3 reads CASSVGRGKETQYF.

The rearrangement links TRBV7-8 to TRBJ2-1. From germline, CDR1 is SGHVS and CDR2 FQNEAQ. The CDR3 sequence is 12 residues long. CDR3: CASGQEYNEQFF. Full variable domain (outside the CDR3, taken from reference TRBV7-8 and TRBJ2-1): GAGVSQSPRYKVAKRGQDVALRCDPISGHVSLFWYQQALGQGPEFLTYFQNEAQLDKSGLPSDRFFAERPEGSVSTLKIQRTQQEDSAVYLCASGQEYNEQFFGPGTRLTVL.

Here the CDR3 reads CSALMGQGASGANVLTF. The chain is built from TRBV29-1 and TRBJ2-6; TCRdb's D gene call, TRBD1, goes unchecked for lack of DNA. The CDR3 totals 17 residues. CDR1 and CDR2 (germline): SQVTM, ANQGSEA.

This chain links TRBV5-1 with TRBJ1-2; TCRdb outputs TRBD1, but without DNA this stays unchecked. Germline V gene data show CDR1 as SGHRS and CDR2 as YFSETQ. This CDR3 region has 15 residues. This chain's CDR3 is CASSTGQAPNYGYTF.

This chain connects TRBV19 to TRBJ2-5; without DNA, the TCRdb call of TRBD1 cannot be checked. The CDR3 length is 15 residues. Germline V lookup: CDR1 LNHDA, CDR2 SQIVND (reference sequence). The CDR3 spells CASSIVGAEQETQYF.

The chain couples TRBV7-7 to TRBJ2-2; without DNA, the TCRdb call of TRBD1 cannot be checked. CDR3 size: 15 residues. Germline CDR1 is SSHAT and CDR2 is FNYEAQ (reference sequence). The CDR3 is CASSLRPRGTGELFF.

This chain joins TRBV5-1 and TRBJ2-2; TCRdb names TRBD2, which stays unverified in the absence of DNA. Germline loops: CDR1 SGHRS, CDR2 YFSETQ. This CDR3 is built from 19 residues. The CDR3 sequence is CASSPTLAGGPGHTGELFF. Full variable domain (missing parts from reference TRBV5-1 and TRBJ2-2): KAGVTQTPRYLIKTRGQQVTLSCSPISGHRSVSWYQQTPGQGLQFLFEYFSETQRNKGNFPGRFSGRQFSNSRSEMNVSTLELGDSALYLCASSPTLAGGPGHTGELFFGEGSRLTVL.

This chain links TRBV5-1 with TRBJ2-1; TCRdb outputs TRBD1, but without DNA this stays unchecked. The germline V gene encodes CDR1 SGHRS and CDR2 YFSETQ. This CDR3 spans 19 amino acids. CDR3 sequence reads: CASSLERVGGRSSYNEQFF.

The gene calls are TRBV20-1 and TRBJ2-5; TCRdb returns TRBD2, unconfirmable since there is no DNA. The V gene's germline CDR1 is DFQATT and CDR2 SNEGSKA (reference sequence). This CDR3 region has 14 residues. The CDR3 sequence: CSAGPDYPKETQYF.

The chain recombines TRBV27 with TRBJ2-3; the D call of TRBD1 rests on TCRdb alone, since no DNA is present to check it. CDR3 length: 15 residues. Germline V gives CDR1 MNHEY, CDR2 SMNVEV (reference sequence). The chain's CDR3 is CASSLWGQSTDTQYF.

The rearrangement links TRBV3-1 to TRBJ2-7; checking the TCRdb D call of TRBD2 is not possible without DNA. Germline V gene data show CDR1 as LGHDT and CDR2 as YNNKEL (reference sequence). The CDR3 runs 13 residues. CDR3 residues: CASSQGRPYEQYF.

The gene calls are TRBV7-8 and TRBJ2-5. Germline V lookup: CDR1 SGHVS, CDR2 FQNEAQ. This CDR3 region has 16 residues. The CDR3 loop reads CASSSLKDLYQETQYF.

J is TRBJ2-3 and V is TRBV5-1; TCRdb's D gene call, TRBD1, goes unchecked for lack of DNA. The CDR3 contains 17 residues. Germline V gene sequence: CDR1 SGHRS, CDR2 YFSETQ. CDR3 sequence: CASRPTGGPPNLDTQYF.

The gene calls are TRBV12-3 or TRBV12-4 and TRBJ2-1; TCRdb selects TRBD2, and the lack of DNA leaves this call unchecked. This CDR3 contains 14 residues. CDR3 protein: CASRREHSGNEQFF.

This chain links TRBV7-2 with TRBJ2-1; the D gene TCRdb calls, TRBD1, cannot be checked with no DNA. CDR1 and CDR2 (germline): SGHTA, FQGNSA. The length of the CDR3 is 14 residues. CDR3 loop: CASSLGQVGHEQFF. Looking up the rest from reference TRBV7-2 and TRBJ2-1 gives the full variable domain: GAGVSQSPSNKVTEKGKDVELRCDPISGHTALYWYRQSLGQGLEFLIYFQGNSAPDKSGLPSDRFSAERTGGSVSTLTIQRTQQEDSAVYLCASSLGQVGHEQFFGPGTRLTVL.

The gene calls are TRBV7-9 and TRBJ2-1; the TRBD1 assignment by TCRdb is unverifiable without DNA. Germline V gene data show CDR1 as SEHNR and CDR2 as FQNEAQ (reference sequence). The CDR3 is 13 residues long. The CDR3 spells CASSLEGGLEQFF.

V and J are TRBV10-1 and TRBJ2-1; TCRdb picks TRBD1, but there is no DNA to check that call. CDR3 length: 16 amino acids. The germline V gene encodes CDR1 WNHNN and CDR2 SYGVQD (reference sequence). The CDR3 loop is CASSESRGQAYNEQFF.

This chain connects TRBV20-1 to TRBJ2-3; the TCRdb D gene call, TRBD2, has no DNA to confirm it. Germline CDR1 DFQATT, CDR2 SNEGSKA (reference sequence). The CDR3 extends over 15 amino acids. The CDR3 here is CSASVLASSPDTQYF.

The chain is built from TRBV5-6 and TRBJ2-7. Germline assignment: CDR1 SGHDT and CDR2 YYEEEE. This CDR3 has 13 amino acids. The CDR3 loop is CASSLGKGYEQYF.

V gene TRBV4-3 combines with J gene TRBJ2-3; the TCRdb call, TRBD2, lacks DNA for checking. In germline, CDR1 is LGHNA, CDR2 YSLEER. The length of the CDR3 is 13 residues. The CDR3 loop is CASSQWESGAQYF.

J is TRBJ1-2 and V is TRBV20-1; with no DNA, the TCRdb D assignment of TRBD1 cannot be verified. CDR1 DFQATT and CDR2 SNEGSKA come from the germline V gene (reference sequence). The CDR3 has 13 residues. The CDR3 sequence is CSAPFSDSYGYTF.

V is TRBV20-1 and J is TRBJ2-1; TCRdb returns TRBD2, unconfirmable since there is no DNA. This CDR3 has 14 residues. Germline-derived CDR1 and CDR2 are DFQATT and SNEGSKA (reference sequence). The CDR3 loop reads CSASVAGGWNEQFF.

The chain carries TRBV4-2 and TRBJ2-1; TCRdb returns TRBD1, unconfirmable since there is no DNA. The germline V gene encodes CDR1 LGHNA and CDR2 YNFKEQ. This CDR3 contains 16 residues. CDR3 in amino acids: CASSQDPLGAYNEQFF.